This T cell receptor (beta chain) was identified in a study of blood T cell repertoires in COVID-19. Looking at the study overall: The United States, Italy and Spain provided the acute and convalescent COVID-19 samples. Sample material is recorded as cDNA or gDNA derived from T cells, B-cell-depleted T cells, or PBMCs.

V trimming: 0 bases; J trimming: 0 bases; junction bases outside the gene matches: 6. The CDR3 has 17 amino acids. Germline V gene data show CDR1 as SGHRS and CDR2 as YFSETQ. In the original processing: The assay estimated nucleated cells by amplifying reference gene primers. The method was immunoSEQ multiplex PCR; TCRdb's version includes in-frame clones alone and lacks a portion of them. From that table come the V and J calls and clone size; the DNA was used to work out D and trimming. The repertoire holds roughly 120,000 clones, with 70% to 85% as singletons. The receptor was isolated from a woman aged 60-75 years with acute or convalescent COVID-19. The sample taken for sequencing was peripheral blood. This chain links TRBV5-1 with TRBJ1-2; 9 bases match TRBD1. The CDR3 is CASSLVPGQGTNYGYTF. The CDR3 DNA follows: TGCGCCAGCAGCTTGGTTCCGGGACAGGGAACTAACTATGGCTACACCTTC.